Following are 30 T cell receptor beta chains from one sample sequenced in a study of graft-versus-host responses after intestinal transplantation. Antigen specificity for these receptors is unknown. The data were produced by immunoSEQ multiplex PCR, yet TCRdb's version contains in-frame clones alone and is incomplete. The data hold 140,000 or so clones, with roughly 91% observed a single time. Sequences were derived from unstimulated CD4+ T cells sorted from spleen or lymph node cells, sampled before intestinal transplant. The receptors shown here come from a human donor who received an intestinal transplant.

CDR3 in amino acids: CASSPAHGEKLFF. The CDR3 region has the DNA TGTGCCAGCAGCCCCGCCCATGGGGAAAAACTGTTTTTT. This sequence joins TRBV5-5 and TRBJ1-4; D is ambiguous. Trimming removed 4 bases at V and 8 bases at J, with 12 bases between. Germline CDR1 SGHKS, CDR2 YYEKEE (reference sequence). The CDR3 contains 13 residues.

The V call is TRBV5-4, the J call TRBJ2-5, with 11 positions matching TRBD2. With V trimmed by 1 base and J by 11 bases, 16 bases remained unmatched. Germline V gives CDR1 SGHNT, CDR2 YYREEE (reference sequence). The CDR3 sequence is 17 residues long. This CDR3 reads CASSLSSGRTSFGEQYF. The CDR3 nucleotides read TGTGCCAGCAGCTTGTCTAGCGGGAGGACCTCCTTTGGGGAGCAGTACTTC. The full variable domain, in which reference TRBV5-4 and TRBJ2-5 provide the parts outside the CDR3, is ETGVTQSPTHLIKTRGQQVTLRCSSQSGHNTVSWYQQALGQGPQFIFQYYREEENGRGNFPPRFSGLQFPNYSSELNVNALELDDSALYLCASSLSSGRTSFGEQYFGPGTRLLVL.

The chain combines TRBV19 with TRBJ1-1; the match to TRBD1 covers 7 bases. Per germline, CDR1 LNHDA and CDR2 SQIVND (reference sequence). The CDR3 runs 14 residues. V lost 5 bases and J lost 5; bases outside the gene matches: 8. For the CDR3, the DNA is TGTGCCAGTAGTGCCAGACAGGGTTCGACTGAAGCTTTCTTT. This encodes CASSARQGSTEAFF.

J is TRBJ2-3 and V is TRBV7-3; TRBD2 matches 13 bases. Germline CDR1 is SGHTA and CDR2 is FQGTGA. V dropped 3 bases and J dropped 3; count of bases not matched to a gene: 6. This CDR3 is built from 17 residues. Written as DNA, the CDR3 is TGTGCCAGCAGCTTCGGACTAGCGGGAGAGGGGACAGATACGCAGTATTTT. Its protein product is CASSFGLAGEGTDTQYF.

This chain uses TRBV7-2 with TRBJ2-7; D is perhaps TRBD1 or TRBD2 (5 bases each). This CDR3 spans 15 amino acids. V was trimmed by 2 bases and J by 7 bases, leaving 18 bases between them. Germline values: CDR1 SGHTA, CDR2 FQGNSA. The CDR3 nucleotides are TGTGCCAGCAGCTTAAGTGGGACGTCTATTGGGGAGCAGTACTTC. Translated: CASSLSGTSIGEQYF.

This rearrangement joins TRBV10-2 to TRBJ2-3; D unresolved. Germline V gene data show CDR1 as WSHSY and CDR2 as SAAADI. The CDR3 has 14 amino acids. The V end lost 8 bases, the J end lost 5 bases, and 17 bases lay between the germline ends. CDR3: CASHHGLFIDTQYF. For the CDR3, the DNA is TGCGCCAGCCACCATGGGCTTTTCATAGATACGCAGTATTTT.

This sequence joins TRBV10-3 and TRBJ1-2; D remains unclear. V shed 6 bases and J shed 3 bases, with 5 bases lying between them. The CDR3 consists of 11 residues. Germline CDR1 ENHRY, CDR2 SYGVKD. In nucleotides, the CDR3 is TGTGCCATCAGGTTGGACTATGGCTACACCTTC. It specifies CAIRLDYGYTF.

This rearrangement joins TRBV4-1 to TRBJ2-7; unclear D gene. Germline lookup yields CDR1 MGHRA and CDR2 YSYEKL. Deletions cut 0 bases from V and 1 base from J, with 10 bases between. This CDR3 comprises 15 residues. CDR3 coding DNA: TGCGCCAGCAGCCAAGATCTGGCTAGGTCCTACGAGCAGTACTTC. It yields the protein CASSQDLARSYEQYF.

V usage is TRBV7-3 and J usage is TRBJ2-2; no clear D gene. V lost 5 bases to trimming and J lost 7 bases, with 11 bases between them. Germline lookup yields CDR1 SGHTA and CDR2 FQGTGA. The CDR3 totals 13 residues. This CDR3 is CASSQQGNGELFF. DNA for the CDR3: TGTGCCAGCAGCCAACAAGGGAACGGGGAGCTGTTTTTT.

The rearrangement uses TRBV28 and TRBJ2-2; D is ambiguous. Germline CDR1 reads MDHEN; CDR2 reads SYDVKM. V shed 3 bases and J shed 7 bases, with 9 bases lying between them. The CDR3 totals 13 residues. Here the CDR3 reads CASSLTAIGELFF. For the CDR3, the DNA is TGTGCCAGCAGTTTGACTGCAATCGGGGAGCTGTTTTTT.

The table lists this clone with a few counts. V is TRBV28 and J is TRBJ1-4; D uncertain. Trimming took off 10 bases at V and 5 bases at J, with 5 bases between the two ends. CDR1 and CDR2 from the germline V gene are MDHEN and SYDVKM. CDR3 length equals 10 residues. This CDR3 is CATSNEKLFF. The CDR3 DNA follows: TGTGCCACCTCCAATGAAAAACTGTTTTTT. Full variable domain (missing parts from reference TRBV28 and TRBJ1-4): DVKVTQSSRYLVKRTGEKVFLECVQDMDHENMFWYRQDPGLGLRLIYFSYDVKMKEKGDIPEGYSVSREKKERFSLILESASTNQTSMYLCATSNEKLFFGSGTQLSVL.

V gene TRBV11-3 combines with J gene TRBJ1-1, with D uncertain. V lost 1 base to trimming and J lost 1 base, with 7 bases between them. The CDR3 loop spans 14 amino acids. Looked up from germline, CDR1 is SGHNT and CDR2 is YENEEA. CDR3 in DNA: TGTGCCAGCAGCTTAGGTGGGTCGAACACTGAAGCTTTCTTT. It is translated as CASSLGGSNTEAFF.

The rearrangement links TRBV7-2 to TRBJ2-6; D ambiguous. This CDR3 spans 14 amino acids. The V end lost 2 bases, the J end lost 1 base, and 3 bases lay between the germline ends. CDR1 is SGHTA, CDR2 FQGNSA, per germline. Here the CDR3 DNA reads TGTGCCAGCAGCTTACAATCTGGGGCCAACGTCCTGACTTTC. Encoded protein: CASSLQSGANVLTF.

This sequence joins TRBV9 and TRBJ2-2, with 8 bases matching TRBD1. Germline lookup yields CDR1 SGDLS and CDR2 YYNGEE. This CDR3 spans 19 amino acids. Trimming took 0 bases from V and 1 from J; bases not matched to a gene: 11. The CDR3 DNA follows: TGTGCCAGCAGCGTAGGGGCAGGGGGCACCTCGTTGAACACCGGGGAGCTGTTTTTT. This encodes CASSVGAGGTSLNTGELFF.

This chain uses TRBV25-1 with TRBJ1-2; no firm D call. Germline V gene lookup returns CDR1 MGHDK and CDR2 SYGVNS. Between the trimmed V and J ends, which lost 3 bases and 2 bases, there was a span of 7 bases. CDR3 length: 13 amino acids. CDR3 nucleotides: TGTGCCAGCAGTGAGCGGGTAAACTATGGCTACACCTTC. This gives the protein CASSERVNYGYTF.

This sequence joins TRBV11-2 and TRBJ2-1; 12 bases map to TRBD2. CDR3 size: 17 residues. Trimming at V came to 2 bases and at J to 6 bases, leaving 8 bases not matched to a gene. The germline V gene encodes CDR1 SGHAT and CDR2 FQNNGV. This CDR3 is CASSLTVPGLAGNEQFF. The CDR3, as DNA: TGTGCCAGCAGCTTAACCGTCCCGGGACTAGCGGGCAATGAGCAGTTCTTC.

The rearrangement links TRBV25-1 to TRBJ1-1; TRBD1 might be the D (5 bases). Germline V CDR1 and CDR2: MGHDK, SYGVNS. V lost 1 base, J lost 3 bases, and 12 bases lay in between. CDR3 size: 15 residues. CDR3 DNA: TGTGCCAGCAGTGAATCGGCGCAGGGTGACACTGAAGCTTTCTTT. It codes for CASSESAQGDTEAFF.

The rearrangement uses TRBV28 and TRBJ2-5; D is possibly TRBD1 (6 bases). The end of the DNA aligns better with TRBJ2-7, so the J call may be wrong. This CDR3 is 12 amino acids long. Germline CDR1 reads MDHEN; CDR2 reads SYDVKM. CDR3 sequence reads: CASRGAYYEQYF. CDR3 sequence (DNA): TGTGCCAGCAGGGGGGCCTACTACGAGCAGTACTTC.

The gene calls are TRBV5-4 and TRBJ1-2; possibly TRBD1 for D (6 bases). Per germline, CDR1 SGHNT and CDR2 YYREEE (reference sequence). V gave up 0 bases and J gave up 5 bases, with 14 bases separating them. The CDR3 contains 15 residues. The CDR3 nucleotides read TGTGCCAGCAGCTTGGATCAGAGGGGGACTTATGGCTACACCTTC. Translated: CASSLDQRGTYGYTF.

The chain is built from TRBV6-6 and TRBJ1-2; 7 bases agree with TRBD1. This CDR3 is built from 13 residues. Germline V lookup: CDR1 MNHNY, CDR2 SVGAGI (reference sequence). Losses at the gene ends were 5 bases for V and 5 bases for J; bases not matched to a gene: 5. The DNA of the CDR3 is TGTGCCAGCAGTGAGCAGGGGGTTTATGGCTACACCTTC. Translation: CASSEQGVYGYTF.

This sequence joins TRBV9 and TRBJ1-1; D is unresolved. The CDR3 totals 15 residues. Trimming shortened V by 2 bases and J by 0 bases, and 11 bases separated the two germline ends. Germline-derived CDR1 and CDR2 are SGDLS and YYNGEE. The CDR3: CASSVGGLMNTEAFF. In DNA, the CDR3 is TGTGCCAGCAGCGTTGGAGGACTAATGAACACTGAAGCTTTCTTT.

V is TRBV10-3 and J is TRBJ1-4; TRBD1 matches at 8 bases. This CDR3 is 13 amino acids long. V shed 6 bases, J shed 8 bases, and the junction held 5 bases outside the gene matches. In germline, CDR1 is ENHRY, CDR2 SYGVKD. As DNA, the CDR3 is TGTGCCATCAGGGAACAGGGGGACGAAAAACTGTTTTTT. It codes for CAIREQGDEKLFF.

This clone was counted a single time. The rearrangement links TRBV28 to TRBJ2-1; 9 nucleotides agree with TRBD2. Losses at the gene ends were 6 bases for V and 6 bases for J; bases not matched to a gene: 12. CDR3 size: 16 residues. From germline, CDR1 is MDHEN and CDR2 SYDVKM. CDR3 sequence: CASRLLSGRWGNEQFF. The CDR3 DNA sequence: TGTGCCAGCAGGCTCCTTAGCGGGAGATGGGGCAATGAGCAGTTCTTC. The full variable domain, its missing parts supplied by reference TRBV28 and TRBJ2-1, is DVKVTQSSRYLVKRTGEKVFLECVQDMDHENMFWYRQDPGLGLRLIYFSYDVKMKEKGDIPEGYSVSREKKERFSLILESASTNQTSMYLCASRLLSGRWGNEQFFGPGTRLTVL.

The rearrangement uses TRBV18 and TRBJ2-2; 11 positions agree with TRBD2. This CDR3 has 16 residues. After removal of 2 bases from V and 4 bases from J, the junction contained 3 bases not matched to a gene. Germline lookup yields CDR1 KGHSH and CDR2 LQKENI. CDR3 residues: CASSPVAGGVTGELFF. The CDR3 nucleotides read TGTGCCAGCTCACCAGTAGCGGGAGGGGTCACCGGGGAGCTGTTTTTT.

CDR3 in amino acids: CASSILTVLGNTEAFF. The CDR3 bases are TGTGCCAGTAGTATTTTAACAGTCTTGGGCAACACTGAAGCTTTCTTT. The gene calls are TRBV19 and TRBJ1-1, with D unresolved. The CDR3 is 16 residues long. Trimming took 3 bases from V and 2 from J, leaving 16 bases between them. Per the germline V gene, CDR1 is LNHDA and CDR2 is SQIVND (reference sequence).

The CDR3 coding sequence is TGCAGCGTTGCCTGGGACAGGCACACTGAAGCTTTCTTT. This translates into CSVAWDRHTEAFF. V is TRBV29-1 and J is TRBJ1-1; 8 bases align to TRBD1. V lost 4 bases and J lost 3; bases outside the gene matches: 4. The CDR3 loop spans 13 amino acids. Germline values: CDR1 SQVTM, CDR2 ANQGSEA.

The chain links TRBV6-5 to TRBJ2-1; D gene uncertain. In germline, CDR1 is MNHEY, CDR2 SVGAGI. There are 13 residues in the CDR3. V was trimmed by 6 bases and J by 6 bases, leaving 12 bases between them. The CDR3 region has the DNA TGTGCCAGCAGCCCTCAGACCCTCAATGAGCAGTTCTTC. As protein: CASSPQTLNEQFF.

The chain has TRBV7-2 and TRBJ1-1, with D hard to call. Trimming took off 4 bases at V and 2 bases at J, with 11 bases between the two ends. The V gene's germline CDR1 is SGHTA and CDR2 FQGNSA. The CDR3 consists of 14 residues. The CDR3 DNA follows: TGTGCCAGCAGCTATCTCGGGGTTAACACTGAAGCTTTCTTT. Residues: CASSYLGVNTEAFF.

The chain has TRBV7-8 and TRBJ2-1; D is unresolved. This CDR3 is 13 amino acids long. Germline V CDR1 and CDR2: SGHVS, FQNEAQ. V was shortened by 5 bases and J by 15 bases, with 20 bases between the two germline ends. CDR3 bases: TGTGCCAGCAGCCTAGGTACGGTGGAGCAAGGGTTCTTC. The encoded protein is CASSLGTVEQGFF. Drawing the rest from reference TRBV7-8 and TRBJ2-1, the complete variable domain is GAGVSQSPRYKVAKRGQDVALRCDPISGHVSLFWYQQALGQGPEFLTYFQNEAQLDKSGLPSDRFFAERPEGSVSTLKIQRTQQEDSAVYLCASSLGTVEQGFFGPGTRLTVL.

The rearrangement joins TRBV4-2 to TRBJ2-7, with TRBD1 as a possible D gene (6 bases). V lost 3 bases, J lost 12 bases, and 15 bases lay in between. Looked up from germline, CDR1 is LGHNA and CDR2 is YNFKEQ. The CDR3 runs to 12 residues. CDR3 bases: TGTGCCAGCAGCCAGAGGACAGAACCGCTGTACTTC. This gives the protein CASSQRTEPLYF.